The clone carrying this TCR beta chain is medium-sized in the sample. Its specificity is unknown. The method was immunoSEQ multiplex PCR; TCRdb's version includes in-frame clones alone and lacks a portion of them. This sample carries 90,000 to 110,000 clones, about 90% of them seen once, and the ten largest clones take roughly 4.3%. The data stem from a study of T cell responses to AZD1222 COVID-19 vaccine. Overall study findings and caveats: Vaccine-associated CD4 TCRs ranged over spike, dominating at 160-218 and 743-854. Clonal diversity was possibly underestimated, and the donors were mostly white British, with more females. In all cases, repertoires were sampled only after the peak T cell response.

Pooled together were second doses at about 4 or about 12 weeks. The sequenced sample was peripheral blood, obtained 28 days after the second AZD1222 dose. The sequence was obtained from an adult who received the AZD1222 COVID-19 vaccine.

Here the CDR3 reads CASSITSSASYEQYF. In DNA form, the CDR3 reads TGTGCCAGTAGTATAACTAGTTCGGCGTCCTACGAGCAGTACTTC. J is TRBJ2-7 and V is TRBV19; TRBD2 might be the D (5 bases). Germline lookup yields CDR1 LNHDA and CDR2 SQIVND (reference sequence). The V gene lost 2 bases and the J gene lost 1 base, with 12 bases spanning the gap. CDR3 size: 15 residues.